What follows are 23 T cell receptor beta chains derived from one specimen sequenced in a study of CD8 T cells in ankylosing spondylitis (dated by TCRdb to about 2017). The library was generated by 5' RACE. Sequencing instrument: Illumina HiSeq 2500. In-frame beta chains were kept once TCRdb had trimmed the public reads at Q25 with fastp and called clones with MiXCR. Rows are combined by CDR3 protein, so each entry shows the most common genes and DNA. This sample holds fewer than 200,000 distinct CDR3 sequences; around a sixth were observed only once. 4.3% of the sample comes from the top ten. What was sequenced was blood, either unsorted or a sorted T cell fraction (not recorded which). Receptors originate from a male donor under 30 with ankylosing spondylitis or in good health (not recorded which). Donor details come from another sample of the same person, matched by shared clones.

The chain links TRBV20-1 to TRBJ2-1; 9 bases map to TRBD1. The CDR3 has 15 residues. CDR1 and CDR2 (germline): DFQATT, SNEGSKA (reference sequence). J lost 2 bases, V lost 5 bases, and 7 bases had no gene match. CDR3 bases: TGCAGTGCTCTCCGGACAGGGGAGGCCTACAATGAGCAGTTCTTC. Translating it yields CSALRTGEAYNEQFF.

This clonotype was counted at least ten times. The V gene is TRBV25-1, the J gene TRBJ2-5; the D gene is possibly TRBD1 (6 bases). This CDR3 contains 13 residues. Germline V gives CDR1 MGHDK, CDR2 SYGVNS. V lost 5 bases and J 4 bases, leaving 11 bases between the germline ends. CDR3 DNA: TGTGCCAGCAGTCAGGGGAAGGCAGAGACCCAGTACTTC. Translated, it gives CASSQGKAETQYF.

There are many counts of this clonotype. The chain joins TRBV20-1 to TRBJ2-2, with D maybe TRBD2 (5 bases). CDR3 length: 15 residues. V lost 1 base, J lost 3 bases, and 12 bases lay in between. Germline CDR1 is DFQATT and CDR2 is SNEGSKA (reference sequence). The CDR3 bases are TGCAGTGCTAGAGGGACTTTCCCTCACACCGGGGAGCTGTTTTTT. This gives the protein CSARGTFPHTGELFF.

Many counts were recorded for this clonotype. The chain links TRBV20-1 to TRBJ1-6; D might be TRBD1 (5 bases). V was cut by 0 bases and J by 7 bases, with 10 bases left in between. CDR1 is DFQATT and CDR2 is SNEGSKA in the germline V gene (reference sequence). CDR3 length: 14 residues. The DNA of the CDR3 is TGCAGTGCTAGAGATGGGACGGTGAATTCACCCCTCCACTTT. Amino acids: CSARDGTVNSPLHF.

This clonotype was counted at least ten times. This sequence joins TRBV25-1 and TRBJ2-1; 7 bases are shared with TRBD2. V was clipped by 9 bases and J by 4 bases; unmatched bases: 6. Germline V gene lookup returns CDR1 MGHDK and CDR2 SYGVNS. This CDR3 spans 13 amino acids. CDR3 region: CASRDYLYNEQFF. CDR3 coding DNA: TGTGCCAGTAGGGACTACCTGTACAATGAGCAGTTCTTC.

The chain recombines TRBV7-6 with TRBJ2-1; TRBD2 agrees at 8 bases. Germline V CDR1 and CDR2: SGHVS, FNYEAQ. This CDR3 comprises 14 residues. J gave up 9 bases and V 5 bases, and 9 bases lay outside the gene matches. DNA of the CDR3: TGTGCCAGCAGCACCCCGGGAGGGAGGGTTGAGCAGTTCTTC. Residues: CASSTPGGRVEQFF.

This clonotype was observed at least ten times. This chain joins TRBV3-1 and TRBJ2-7; the match to TRBD1 covers 7 bases. CDR1 and CDR2 from the germline V gene are LGHDT and YNNKEL (reference sequence). This CDR3 has 15 residues. The V and J ends lost 0 bases and 2 bases, in that order; junction bases with no gene match: 4. This CDR3 reads CASSQEDRFPYEQYF. The CDR3 nucleotides read TGTGCCAGCAGCCAAGAGGACAGGTTCCCCTACGAGCAGTACTTC.

The CDR3 reads CASSEYDLAVEQFF. DNA for the CDR3: TGTGCCAGCAGTGAATATGATCTAGCGGTAGAGCAGTTCTTC. The genes are TRBV25-1 and TRBJ2-1; TRBD2 aligns across 7 bases. In germline, CDR1 is MGHDK, CDR2 SYGVNS. This CDR3 comprises 14 residues. The ends lost 0 bases at V and 10 bases at J; junction bases unmatched: 6.

This clonotype was picked up one time. This chain joins TRBV29-1 and TRBJ2-7; 14 bases map to TRBD2. The CDR3 spans 15 residues. Germline V gene lookup returns CDR1 SQVTM and CDR2 ANQGSEA. J was trimmed by 3 bases and V by 3 bases; bases with no gene match: 4. CDR3 amino acids: CSVEGLAGALYEQYV. DNA for the CDR3: TGCAGCGTTGAGGGACTAGCGGGAGCCCTCTACGAGCAGTACGTC.

This clonotype showed up many times. V is TRBV7-8 and J is TRBJ1-4, with 7 bases that match TRBD1. This CDR3 spans 15 amino acids. The V gene's germline CDR1 is SGHVS and CDR2 FQNEAQ. After removal of 5 bases from V and 5 bases from J, the junction contained 8 bases not matched to a gene. CDR3 amino acids: CASSMNRGLNEKLFF. The DNA for the CDR3 is TGTGCCAGCAGCATGAACAGGGGTTTAAATGAAAAACTGTTTTTT. Based on the CDR3 plus reference TRBV7-8 and TRBJ1-4, the full variable domain is GAGVSQSPRYKVAKRGQDVALRCDPISGHVSLFWYQQALGQGPEFLTYFQNEAQLDKSGLPSDRFFAERPEGSVSTLKIQRTQQEDSAVYLCASSMNRGLNEKLFFGSGTQLSVL.

This sequence joins TRBV29-1 and TRBJ2-1; D gene uncertain. Trimming left V 0 bases short and J 5 bases short, with 8 bases between. Germline CDR1 is SQVTM and CDR2 is ANQGSEA. The CDR3 contains 13 residues. The DNA of the CDR3 is TGCAGCGTTGAAGAGAACCGGAACAATGAGCAGTTCTTC. It codes for CSVEENRNNEQFF.

The sample holds many counts of this clonotype. The V gene is TRBV6-2 or TRBV6-3, the J gene TRBJ2-1; 8 bases fit TRBD2. The CDR3 covers 16 residues. CDR1 is MNHEY and CDR2 is SVGEGT in the germline V gene. Trimming at V came to 7 bases and at J to 2 bases, leaving 10 bases not matched to a gene. The DNA for the CDR3 is TGTGCCAGCACTAGACAAAGCGGGAGAGCCTACAATGAGCAGTTCTTC. Encoded protein: CASTRQSGRAYNEQFF.

This clonotype has ten or more counts. This chain uses TRBV12-3 or TRBV12-4 with TRBJ2-1; the D gene is possibly TRBD2 (6 bases). V was trimmed by 5 bases and J by 8 bases, leaving 25 bases between them. The CDR3 covers 17 residues. The CDR3, as DNA: TGTGCCAGCAGTCCCGAGACCCGGAGGGCCGTAGGGGATGAGCAGTTCTTC. Its translation is CASSPETRRAVGDEQFF.

This chain connects TRBV12-5 to TRBJ2-3; D is possibly TRBD2 (6 bases). Per the germline V gene, CDR1 is LGHNT and CDR2 is FRNRAP. Trimming took off 5 bases at V and 7 bases at J, with 13 bases between the two ends. The CDR3 contains 13 residues. The CDR3 region has the DNA TGTGCTAGTGGTCCGTCGGGGGTCAATACGCAGTATTTT. It codes for CASGPSGVNTQYF.

This clonotype occurred many times. The chain uses TRBV12-3 or TRBV12-4 and TRBJ1-2; 8 nucleotides line up with TRBD1. CDR3 length equals 13 residues. The J segment lost 7 bases and the V segment lost 4 bases, leaving 5 bases of the junction unmatched. The CDR3 sequence is CASSSGTGRGYTF. The CDR3 DNA reads as TGTGCCAGCAGTTCCGGGACAGGTCGTGGCTACACCTTC.

The sample holds a few counts of this clonotype. The V call is TRBV2, the J call TRBJ2-7, with 11 bases fitting TRBD1. The V segment lost 3 bases and the J segment 5 bases; nucleotides outside the gene matches: 6. Germline V gene data show CDR1 as SNHLY and CDR2 as FYNNEI. The CDR3 contains 15 residues. The CDR3 reads CASSDRDRGYHEQYF. The CDR3 DNA reads as TGTGCCAGCAGTGACCGGGACAGGGGGTACCACGAGCAGTACTTC.

At least ten counts were recorded for this clonotype. The chain uses TRBV5-6 and TRBJ2-7; the match to TRBD1 covers 8 bases. The CDR3 extends over 16 amino acids. Trimming removed 4 bases from V and 4 bases from J; junction bases left unmatched: 13. Per germline, CDR1 SGHDT and CDR2 YYEEEE. Here the CDR3 DNA reads TGTGCCAGCAGCAAACGACCTCAGGGGGCGCGATACGAGCAGTACGTC. Its protein product is CASSKRPQGARYEQYV.

This clonotype was recorded at least ten times. The rearrangement links TRBV5-1 to TRBJ2-1; D not certain. Germline lookup yields CDR1 SGHRS and CDR2 YFSETQ. V lost 5 bases to trimming and J lost 13 bases, with 19 bases between them. CDR3 length: 13 amino acids. The CDR3 DNA reads TGCGCCAGCAGTGAAGGCAGAATGTCTCCCCAGTTCTTC. Encoded protein: CASSEGRMSPQFF.

This clonotype has a count of ten or more. This chain links TRBV7-9 with TRBJ2-1; 10 bases agree with TRBD2. The CDR3 is 14 amino acids. V lost 5 bases and J lost 10; bases outside the gene matches: 8. The germline gives CDR1 SEHNR, CDR2 FQNEAQ (reference sequence). CDR3 sequence: CASSETSGIGEQFF. The CDR3 region has the DNA TGTGCCAGCAGCGAAACTAGCGGGATAGGGGAGCAGTTCTTC. The entire variable domain, with the rest obtained from reference TRBV7-9 and TRBJ2-1, is as follows: DTGVSQNPRHKITKRGQNVTFRCDPISEHNRLYWYRQTLGQGPEFLTYFQNEAQLEKSRLLSDRFSAERPKGSFSTLEIQRTEQGDSAMYLCASSETSGIGEQFFGPGTRLTVL.

This clonotype was seen ten or more times. V is TRBV20-1 and J is TRBJ2-5; 10 bases are a match to TRBD2. CDR1 DFQATT and CDR2 SNEGSKA come from the germline V gene (reference sequence). Germline trimming cut 0 bases from V and 4 bases from J; bases unmatched to any gene: 8. The CDR3 loop spans 16 amino acids. Here the CDR3 DNA reads TGCAGTGCTAGAGATGGGGCTAGCGGGAGTTCAGAGACCCAGTACTTC. It translates to CSARDGASGSSETQYF.

Notes on this clonotype: The final CDR3 position lacks the conserved phenylalanine or tryptophan, pointing to a likely read error. CDR3 amino acids: CSVRLGQETQYL. CDR3 DNA sequence: TGCAGCGTCCGCTTGGGGCAAGAGACCCAGTACTTG. This chain links TRBV29-1 with TRBJ2-5; unclear D gene. Trimming left V 6 bases short and J 2 bases short, with 10 bases between. The CDR3 sequence is 12 residues long. Germline V gene data show CDR1 as SQVTM and CDR2 as ANQGSEA.

The chain links TRBV7-8 to TRBJ2-5; the D is unclear. Germline values: CDR1 SGHVS, CDR2 FQNEAQ. The CDR3 length is 13 residues. V was shortened by 2 bases and J by 6 bases, with 10 bases between the two germline ends. The CDR3 here is CASSLSLGKTQYF. CDR3 in DNA: TGTGCCAGCAGCTTAAGTTTGGGAAAGACCCAGTACTTC.

In its sample, this clonotype was seen many times. The chain carries TRBV20-1 and TRBJ2-5; D gene ambiguous. The ends were cut back, 5 bases at V and 4 bases at J, with 11 bases in the middle. The germline CDR1 and CDR2 sequences are DFQATT and SNEGSKA (reference sequence). This CDR3 has 12 residues. In DNA, the CDR3 is TGCAGTGCTTTAGACCCGGCAGAGACCCAGTACTTC. Translated: CSALDPAETQYF.